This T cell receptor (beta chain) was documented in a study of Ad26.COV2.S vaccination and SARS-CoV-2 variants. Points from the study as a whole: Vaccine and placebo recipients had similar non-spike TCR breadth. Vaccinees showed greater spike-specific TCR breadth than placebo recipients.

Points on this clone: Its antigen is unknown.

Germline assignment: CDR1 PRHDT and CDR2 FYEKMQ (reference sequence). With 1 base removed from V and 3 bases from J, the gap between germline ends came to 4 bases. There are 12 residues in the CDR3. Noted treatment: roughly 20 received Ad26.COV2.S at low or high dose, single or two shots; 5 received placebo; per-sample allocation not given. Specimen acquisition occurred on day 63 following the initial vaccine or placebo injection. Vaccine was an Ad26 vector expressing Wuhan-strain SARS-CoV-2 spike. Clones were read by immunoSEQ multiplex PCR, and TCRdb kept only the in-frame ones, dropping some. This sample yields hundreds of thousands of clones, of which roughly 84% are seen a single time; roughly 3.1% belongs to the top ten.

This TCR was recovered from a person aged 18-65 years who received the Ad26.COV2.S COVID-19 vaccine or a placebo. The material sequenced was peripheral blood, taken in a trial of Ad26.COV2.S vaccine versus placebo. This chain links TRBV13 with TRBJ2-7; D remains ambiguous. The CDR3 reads CASSLDGYEQYF. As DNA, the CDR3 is TGTGCCAGCAGCTTAGATGGCTACGAGCAGTACTTC.